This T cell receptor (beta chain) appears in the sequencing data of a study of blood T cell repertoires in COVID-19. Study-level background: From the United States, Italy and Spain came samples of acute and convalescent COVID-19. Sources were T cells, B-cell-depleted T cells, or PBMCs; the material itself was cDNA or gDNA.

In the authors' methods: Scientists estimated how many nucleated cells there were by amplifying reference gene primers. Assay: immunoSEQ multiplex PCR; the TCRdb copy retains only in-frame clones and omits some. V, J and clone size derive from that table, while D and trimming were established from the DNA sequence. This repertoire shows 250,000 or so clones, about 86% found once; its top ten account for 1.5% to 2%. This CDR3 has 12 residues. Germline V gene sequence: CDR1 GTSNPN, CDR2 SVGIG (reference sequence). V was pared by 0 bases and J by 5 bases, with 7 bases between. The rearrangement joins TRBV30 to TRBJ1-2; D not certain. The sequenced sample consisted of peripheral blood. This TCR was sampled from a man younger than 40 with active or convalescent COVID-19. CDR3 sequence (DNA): TGTGCCTGGAGTGTTGAGGAGTATGGCTACACCTTC. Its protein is CAWSVEEYGYTF.